This passage covers 13 T cell receptor beta chains from one sample sequenced in a study of T cells in localized non-small cell lung cancer. Clones were sequenced by immunoSEQ multiplex PCR, and TCRdb holds only the in-frame ones, with some missing. The sample includes 20,000 to 25,000 clones, less than 90% seen only once; the top ten take 10% to 15%. The source was peripheral blood, collected before any cancer treatment. The receptor set was obtained from a male donor aged 60 or over with stage I lung adenocarcinoma.

The chain couples TRBV30 to TRBJ2-7, with D hard to call. Germline CDR1 is GTSNPN and CDR2 is SVGIG (reference sequence). This CDR3 comprises 12 residues. The V gene lost 4 bases and the J gene lost 0 bases, with 7 bases spanning the gap. This CDR3 is CAWKLNSYEQYF. The CDR3 bases are TGTGCCTGGAAACTGAACTCCTACGAGCAGTACTTC.

The genes are TRBV6-5 and TRBJ1-5, with D unclear. Germline-derived CDR1 and CDR2 are MNHEY and SVGAGI. Deletions cut 6 bases from V and 3 bases from J, with 12 bases between. The CDR3 runs to 14 residues. This chain's CDR3 is CASSSWGSNQPQHF. In DNA, the CDR3 is TGTGCCAGCAGCTCTTGGGGTTCCAATCAGCCCCAGCATTTT.

The rearrangement uses TRBV28 and TRBJ1-1, with 8 bases aligning to TRBD1. This CDR3 comprises 16 residues. Germline values: CDR1 MDHEN, CDR2 SYDVKM. Trimming cost V 7 bases and J 1 base; bases outside gene matches: 11. The CDR3 bases are TGTGCCAGCATTGCACTTTCGGGGACAGGGAACACTGAAGCTTTCTTT. It yields the protein CASIALSGTGNTEAFF. The variable domain in full, with the rest retrieved from reference TRBV28 and TRBJ1-1, is DVKVTQSSRYLVKRTGEKVFLECVQDMDHENMFWYRQDPGLGLRLIYFSYDVKMKEKGDIPEGYSVSREKKERFSLILESASTNQTSMYLCASIALSGTGNTEAFFGQGTRLTVV.

The chain is built from TRBV6-6 and TRBJ1-1, with 8 bases that match TRBD1. The V segment lost 7 bases and the J segment 3 bases; nucleotides outside the gene matches: 7. This CDR3 has 14 residues. Germline CDR1 MNHNY, CDR2 SVGAGI (reference sequence). The CDR3 DNA follows: TGTGCCAGCATTCGACAGGGGCGATACACTGAAGCTTTCTTT. Translated, it gives CASIRQGRYTEAFF.

This clone was seen a single time. The chain links TRBV2 to TRBJ2-7, with 7 bases lining up with TRBD2. CDR3 size: 15 residues. The V segment lost 1 base and the J segment 3 bases; nucleotides outside the gene matches: 6. Germline CDR1 is SNHLY and CDR2 is FYNNEI. The CDR3, as DNA: TGTGCCAGCAGTGAAGTCGGGGGGTCGAACTACGAGCAGTACTTC. It encodes CASSEVGGSNYEQYF. Complete variable domain (other parts from reference TRBV2 and TRBJ2-7): EPEVTQTPSHQVTQMGQEVILRCVPISNHLYFYWYRQILGQKVEFLVSFYNNEISEKSEIFDDQFSVERPDGSNFTLKIRSTKLEDSAMYFCASSEVGGSNYEQYFGPGTRLTVT.

CDR3 residues: CASSFPRGRPNTEAFF. The DNA for the CDR3 is TGTGCCAGCAGCTTCCCGCGGGGACGACCGAACACTGAAGCTTTCTTT. The chain links TRBV7-9 to TRBJ1-1, with D possibly TRBD1 on 5 matching bases. The germline CDR1 and CDR2 sequences are SEHNR and FQNEAQ (reference sequence). The CDR3 extends over 16 amino acids. Deletions cut 3 bases from V and 1 base from J, with 15 bases between.

The chain employs TRBV5-1 and TRBJ2-1; TRBD2 matches 10 bases. CDR1 and CDR2 from the germline V gene are SGHRS and YFSETQ. V dropped 0 bases and J dropped 1; count of bases not matched to a gene: 7. The CDR3 is 18 amino acids. This chain's CDR3 is CASSLGASGSSSYNEQFF. CDR3 bases: TGCGCCAGCAGCTTGGGCGCTAGCGGGAGTAGTTCCTACAATGAGCAGTTCTTC.

The rearrangement joins TRBV7-2 to TRBJ2-7; TRBD2 aligns across 10 bases. The CDR3 length is 15 residues. CDR1 is SGHTA, CDR2 FQGNSA, per germline. The V and J ends lost 0 bases and 3 bases, in that order; junction bases with no gene match: 2. CDR3 sequence reads: CASSLAASGSYEQYF. In DNA form, the CDR3 reads TGTGCCAGCAGCTTAGCGGCTAGCGGGAGCTACGAGCAGTACTTC.

The rearrangement uses TRBV30 and TRBJ2-3; possible D gene TRBD2, 5 bases. The V end lost 5 bases, the J end lost 3 bases, and 15 bases lay between the germline ends. The CDR3 has 14 residues. Per germline, CDR1 GTSNPN and CDR2 SVGIG (reference sequence). The CDR3 loop is CAWVWRGRTDTQYF. The CDR3 DNA sequence: TGTGCCTGGGTATGGAGAGGGAGAACAGATACGCAGTATTTT.

The sample holds one count of this clone. J is TRBJ1-5 and V is TRBV15; maybe TRBD1 (6 bases). The germline V gene encodes CDR1 LNHNV and CDR2 YYDKDF (reference sequence). V lost 1 base and J 4 bases, leaving 14 bases between the germline ends. The CDR3 is 16 residues long. The CDR3 region has the DNA TGTGCCACCAGCAGAGGGGGGGCATTTCTTAATCAGCCCCAGCATTTT. As protein: CATSRGGAFLNQPQHF.

The chain links TRBV30 to TRBJ1-6; weak D call: TRBD1 (6 bases). The CDR3 is 14 amino acids. Per the germline V gene, CDR1 is GTSNPN and CDR2 is SVGIG (reference sequence). V gave up 4 bases and J gave up 5 bases, with 12 bases separating them. The CDR3 DNA reads as TGTGCCTGGACCATTGGACAGAATAATTCACCCCTCCACTTT. Translation gives CAWTIGQNNSPLHF.

The chain has TRBV7-2 and TRBJ1-1; 9 bases fit TRBD1. V shed 6 bases, J shed 3 bases, and the junction held 5 bases outside the gene matches. CDR1 and CDR2 (germline): SGHTA, FQGNSA. This CDR3 comprises 14 residues. The CDR3: CASRPGQGYTEAFF. DNA of the CDR3: TGTGCCAGCAGACCCGGACAGGGGTACACTGAAGCTTTCTTT.

The rearrangement joins TRBV19 to TRBJ2-5, with D perhaps matching TRBD1 (6 bases). The ends were cut back, 7 bases at V and 0 bases at J, with 9 bases in the middle. The CDR3 is 13 amino acids. The germline gives CDR1 LNHDA, CDR2 SQIVND (reference sequence). CDR3 loop: CASNQGNQETQYF. The CDR3 nucleotides read TGTGCCAGTAATCAGGGGAACCAAGAGACCCAGTACTTC.